The 14 T cell receptor beta chains below were found in one sample sequenced in a study of T cell responses to AZD1222 COVID-19 vaccine. This table comes from immunoSEQ multiplex PCR, and its TCRdb copy is limited to in-frame clones, with some not included. The sample lists some 86,000 clones; around 84% were seen once. This specimen consisted of peripheral blood, obtained on day 0 of AZD1222 vaccination. These receptors all stem from an adult in good health.

A single count supports this clone. J is TRBJ2-1 and V is TRBV5-8; D might be TRBD1 or TRBD2, each matching 5 bases. Trimming left V 1 base short and J 0 bases short, with 11 bases between. The V gene's germline CDR1 is SGHTS and CDR2 YDEGEE. The CDR3 is 16 amino acids. Written as DNA, the CDR3 is TGTGCCAGCAGCTTGATGGGACGGAGCTCCTACAATGAGCAGTTCTTC. It encodes CASSLMGRSSYNEQFF.

The rearrangement joins TRBV21-1 to TRBJ1-6; the table gives TRBD1 as D, unverified against the DNA. TRBV21-1 is a recognized pseudogene. This CDR3 is built from 16 residues. CDR3 nucleotides: TGTGCCAGCAGCAGGCCAGACAGGGAAGGCGATTCACCCCTCCACTTT. Translated, it gives CASSRPDREGDSPLHF.

The chain recombines TRBV30 with TRBJ1-2, with a possible D match to TRBD1 (6 bases). Trimming pared 2 bases from V and 6 bases from J, leaving 13 bases between. CDR3 length equals 13 residues. Germline CDR1 reads GTSNPN; CDR2 reads SVGIG (reference sequence). CDR3 sequence: CAWSQAGVDGYTF. The CDR3 nucleotides read TGTGCCTGGAGTCAGGCAGGGGTAGATGGCTACACCTTC.

The chain combines TRBV19 with TRBJ1-3; D may be TRBD1 (6 bases). The CDR3 contains 16 residues. V lost 4 bases and J lost 2, with 15 bases in between. Germline CDR1 is LNHDA and CDR2 is SQIVND (reference sequence). CDR3 protein: CASSTNLGGTGNTIYF. The CDR3 coding sequence is TGTGCCAGTAGTACCAACCTCGGGGGCACTGGAAACACCATATATTTT.

This chain joins TRBV18 and TRBJ1-1; 9 positions match TRBD1. V lost 6 bases to trimming and J lost 1 base; unmatched junction nucleotides: 3. CDR1 and CDR2 from the germline V gene are KGHSH and LQKENI. The CDR3 extends over 14 amino acids. CDR3 nucleotide sequence: TGTGCCAGCTCGCTGGGACAGGGGAACACTGAAGCTTTCTTT. It translates to CASSLGQGNTEAFF.

Concerning this clone: The same CDR3 is also encoded by other DNA sequences in this sample. J is TRBJ1-2 and V is TRBV28; 9 bases agree with TRBD1. The CDR3 extends over 13 amino acids. V was pared by 2 bases and J by 8 bases, with 3 bases of the junction left unmatched. Germline V gene data show CDR1 as MDHEN and CDR2 as SYDVKM. Here the CDR3 DNA reads TGTGCCAGCAGTTTAAAGGGACAGGGCGGCTACACCTTC. This gives the protein CASSLKGQGGYTF.

This chain joins TRBV6-5 and TRBJ1-1; 8 positions agree with TRBD1. Unmatched junction bases numbered 5, after V lost 4 bases and J lost 1 base. The CDR3 length is 15 residues. Germline CDR1 is MNHEY and CDR2 is SVGAGI. The CDR3, as DNA: TGTGCCAGCAGTTCCCTGGGACAGGCGAACACTGAAGCTTTCTTT. Its protein product is CASSSLGQANTEAFF.

J is TRBJ1-1 and V is TRBV19; 9 nucleotides match TRBD1. In germline, CDR1 is LNHDA, CDR2 SQIVND (reference sequence). CDR3 length: 17 amino acids. The trim removed 3 bases at V and 3 bases at J, leaving 11 bases unmatched. In nucleotides, the CDR3 is TGTGCCAGTAGTATTGAAACAGGGGGCTATATGCACACTGAAGCTTTCTTT. Protein product: CASSIETGGYMHTEAFF.

This chain joins TRBV6-5 and TRBJ1-3; a weak D match, TRBD1 (5 bases). The CDR3 is 14 residues long. Trimming removed 8 bases at V and 4 bases at J, with 15 bases between. CDR1 and CDR2 (germline): MNHEY, SVGAGI. The CDR3 loop is CASRTQEAGNTIYF. The CDR3 region has the DNA TGTGCCAGCCGTACACAGGAGGCCGGAAACACCATATATTTT.

The V gene is TRBV5-1, the J gene TRBJ1-1, with D uncertain. This CDR3 has 12 residues. Trimming cost V 0 bases and J 3 bases, with 3 bases left between them. Germline V lookup: CDR1 SGHRS, CDR2 YFSETQ. The CDR3 DNA reads as TGCGCCAGCAGCTTGGTAGACACTGAAGCTTTCTTT. Its protein product is CASSLVDTEAFF.

The genes are TRBV7-9 and TRBJ2-1; perhaps D is TRBD1 or TRBD2 (5 bases each). This CDR3 has 14 amino acids. V was shortened by 5 bases and J by 5 bases, with 13 bases between the two germline ends. Germline values: CDR1 SEHNR, CDR2 FQNEAQ (reference sequence). Written as DNA, the CDR3 is TGTGCCAGCAGCCCGCGAGGGGTTCACAATGAGCAGTTCTTC. The encoded protein is CASSPRGVHNEQFF.

The V call is TRBV18, the J call TRBJ2-3; TRBD2 aligns across 10 bases. J gave up 1 base and V 4 bases, and 8 bases lay outside the gene matches. Looked up from germline, CDR1 is KGHSH and CDR2 is LQKENI. The CDR3 is 17 amino acids. The CDR3 reads CASSLHPGTSGTDTQYF. CDR3 nucleotide sequence: TGTGCCAGCTCACTCCATCCCGGGACTAGCGGCACAGATACGCAGTATTTT.

This rearrangement joins TRBV7-9 to TRBJ1-3; D not resolved. The CDR3 length is 13 residues. Trimming removed 3 bases at V and 6 bases at J, with 9 bases between. CDR1 is SEHNR and CDR2 is FQNEAQ in the germline V gene (reference sequence). Written as DNA, the CDR3 is TGTGCCAGCAGCTTCGAACGAGTAAACACCATATATTTT. Translation: CASSFERVNTIYF.

The chain joins TRBV6-5 to TRBJ1-1, with D maybe TRBD1 (6 bases). The CDR3 contains 14 residues. Germline V gene sequence: CDR1 MNHEY, CDR2 SVGAGI. V was trimmed by 0 bases and J by 5 bases, leaving 10 bases between them. CDR3 amino acids: CASSYSGRGTEAFF. The CDR3 bases are TGTGCCAGCAGTTACTCTGGGAGGGGGACTGAAGCTTTCTTT.